One and the same sample provided the 32 T cell receptor beta chains below, sequenced in a study of long-term antiretroviral therapy in people with HIV. With survey level as its setting, the immunoSEQ assay was v3.0. Libraries were prepared by immunoSEQ multiplex PCR; TCRdb keeps only in-frame clonotypes and omits some of them. The repertoire includes 20,000 to 30,000 clones, roughly four fifths of them detected once, and about 5.8% sits in the top ten. The sample consisted of unsorted PBMCs, taken 0.7 years before starting antiretroviral therapy. These receptors all come from a man in his thirties or forties with HIV.

The chain links TRBV2 to TRBJ2-2; D may match TRBD1 or TRBD2 (5 bases each). Trimming shortened V by 7 bases and J by 4 bases, and 13 bases separated the two germline ends. The CDR3 totals 14 residues. Germline CDR1 reads SNHLY; CDR2 reads FYNNEI. In DNA form, the CDR3 reads TGTGCCAGCACCTCGTTTGGGGGCACCGGGGAGCTGTTTTTT. This gives the protein CASTSFGGTGELFF.

The sample holds a few counts of this clone. The rearrangement joins TRBV7-6 to TRBJ2-1; 11 positions match TRBD2. Germline lookup yields CDR1 SGHVS and CDR2 FNYEAQ. V shed 4 bases, J shed 5 bases, and the junction held 4 bases outside the gene matches. The CDR3 loop spans 15 amino acids. CDR3 DNA sequence: TGTGCCAGCAGCTACCTAGCGGGGGGTAACAATGAGCAGTTCTTC. Its translation is CASSYLAGGNNEQFF.

V and J are TRBV7-9 and TRBJ2-7; 7 nucleotides align to TRBD2. V lost 4 bases, J lost 2 bases, and 8 bases stayed unmatched. The length of the CDR3 is 15 residues. The germline CDR1 and CDR2 sequences are SEHNR and FQNEAQ (reference sequence). As DNA, the CDR3 is TGTGCCAGCAGCTCCCCGGCTAGCGGAACCTACGAGCAGTACTTC. Translating gives CASSSPASGTYEQYF. The variable domain in full, completed from reference TRBV7-9 and TRBJ2-7, reads DTGVSQNPRHKITKRGQNVTFRCDPISEHNRLYWYRQTLGQGPEFLTYFQNEAQLEKSRLLSDRFSAERPKGSFSTLEIQRTEQGDSAMYLCASSSPASGTYEQYFGPGTRLTVT.

V usage is TRBV29-1 and J usage is TRBJ2-1; D gene unclear. Germline V gene lookup returns CDR1 SQVTM and CDR2 ANQGSEA. The CDR3 extends over 13 amino acids. Between the trimmed V and J ends, which lost 4 bases and 7 bases, there was a span of 14 bases. CDR3 protein: CSVVGPAENEQFF. CDR3 DNA sequence: TGCAGCGTTGTAGGGCCGGCGGAGAATGAGCAGTTCTTC.

In this sample, this clone turned up once. The chain uses TRBV6-1 and TRBJ1-1, with TRBD1 identical over 7 bases. CDR1 is MNHNS and CDR2 is SASEGT in the germline V gene. The CDR3 loop spans 15 amino acids. Trimming removed 6 bases from V and 1 base from J; junction bases left unmatched: 8. As DNA, the CDR3 is TGTGCCAGCAGGAGGACAGGATCGGGGAACACTGAAGCTTTCTTT. Translation: CASRRTGSGNTEAFF.

Sample share makes this clone medium-sized. The chain carries TRBV4-1 and TRBJ2-3, with 12 bases matching TRBD2. There are 15 residues in the CDR3. V lost 1 base, J lost 11 bases, and 7 bases stayed unmatched. Per germline, CDR1 MGHRA and CDR2 YSYEKL. CDR3 in DNA: TGCGCCAGCAGCCAAGGACTAGCGGGAGAGGAGAGGCAGTATTTT. As protein: CASSQGLAGEERQYF.

V gene TRBV9 combines with J gene TRBJ1-2, with D tentatively TRBD1 (5 bases). This CDR3 is 17 amino acids long. Germline V gene sequence: CDR1 SGDLS, CDR2 YYNGEE. Deletions cut 4 bases from V and 5 bases from J, with 24 bases between. The CDR3 region has the DNA TGTGCCAGCAGCCCCCGGGGGGAAACAGTCGGGATGTATGGCTACACCTTC. Protein: CASSPRGETVGMYGYTF.

The chain is built from TRBV5-3 and TRBJ1-1; D call uncertain. TRBV5-3 is an ORF, with its function uncertain. Trimming shortened V by 7 bases and J by 8 bases, and 18 bases separated the two germline ends. The CDR3 has 13 residues. As DNA, the CDR3 is TGTGCCAGACCCCCCGTTGACCGAGGGGAAGCTTTCTTT. Encoded protein: CARPPVDRGEAFF.

The rearrangement uses TRBV5-6 and TRBJ2-5; no clear D gene. The germline V and J ends were trimmed by 0 bases and 1 base, with 7 bases remaining between them. The CDR3 spans 14 residues. Germline-derived CDR1 and CDR2 are SGHDT and YYEEEE. The CDR3 loop reads CASSLAGFQETQYF. Here the CDR3 DNA reads TGTGCCAGCAGCTTGGCGGGTTTCCAAGAGACCCAGTACTTC.

The chain uses TRBV13 and TRBJ2-7; D is unclear. CDR3 length: 12 amino acids. V was shortened by 5 bases and J by 0 bases, with 5 bases between the two germline ends. CDR1 and CDR2 from the germline V gene are PRHDT and FYEKMQ (reference sequence). The CDR3 DNA follows: TGTGCCAGCAGCCGCAGCTCCTACGAGCAGTACTTC. Protein sequence: CASSRSSYEQYF.

V is TRBV5-4 and J is TRBJ2-2; D may match TRBD1 or TRBD2 (5 bases each). The CDR3 is 15 amino acids. With 0 bases removed from V and 7 bases from J, the gap between germline ends came to 13 bases. Per germline, CDR1 SGHNT and CDR2 YYREEE (reference sequence). The CDR3 DNA sequence: TGTGCCAGCAGCTTGGGGGGGTCAGGGAACGGGGAGCTGTTTTTT. It specifies CASSLGGSGNGELFF.

The rearrangement joins TRBV7-8 to TRBJ2-2; possibly TRBD1 for D (6 bases). The CDR3 is 16 amino acids. The V gene lost 2 bases and the J gene lost 0 bases, with 10 bases spanning the gap. From germline, CDR1 is SGHVS and CDR2 FQNEAQ. The CDR3 spells CASSLTGTANTGELFF. In nucleotides, the CDR3 is TGTGCCAGCAGCTTAACAGGGACCGCGAACACCGGGGAGCTGTTTTTT.

The chain combines TRBV19 with TRBJ1-4; 11 nucleotides agree with TRBD1. Unmatched junction bases numbered 17, after V lost 7 bases and J lost 4 bases. The germline CDR1 and CDR2 sequences are LNHDA and SQIVND (reference sequence). This CDR3 comprises 19 residues. The DNA for the CDR3 is TGTGCCAGTACCCTTAGGACAGGGGGCTCTGTATCCCGTAATGAAAAACTGTTTTTT. Its protein product is CASTLRTGGSVSRNEKLFF.

This chain uses TRBV6-5 with TRBJ1-1; 9 bases map to TRBD1. The CDR3 is 11 residues long. Germline values: CDR1 MNHEY, CDR2 SVGAGI. J lost 11 bases, V lost 6 bases, and 4 bases had no gene match. The CDR3 DNA reads TGTGCCAGCAGGCGGGACAGGGTGGCTTTCTTT. Translated: CASRRDRVAFF.

This chain connects TRBV9 to TRBJ2-3; possibly TRBD2 for D (5 bases). V shed 0 bases and J shed 2 bases, with 7 bases lying between them. This CDR3 contains 14 residues. The germline gives CDR1 SGDLS, CDR2 YYNGEE. The CDR3 nucleotides read TGTGCCAGCAGCGTAGGGAGGACCACAGATACGCAGTATTTT. Its protein is CASSVGRTTDTQYF.

This clone has more than one count but fewer than ten. This chain uses TRBV30 with TRBJ1-2; a possible D gene is TRBD1 (6 bases). In germline, CDR1 is GTSNPN, CDR2 SVGIG (reference sequence). The length of the CDR3 is 12 residues. Trimming cost V 0 bases and J 5 bases, with 7 bases left between them. CDR3 in amino acids: CAWSVQGYGYTF. CDR3 DNA: TGTGCCTGGAGTGTACAGGGATATGGCTACACCTTC.

The chain is built from TRBV10-3 and TRBJ1-3; 8 nucleotides align to TRBD1. The ends lost 3 bases at V and 2 bases at J; junction bases unmatched: 9. The CDR3 extends over 17 amino acids. Per the germline V gene, CDR1 is ENHRY and CDR2 is SYGVKD. The CDR3 loop reads CAISDPDRAKPGNTIYF. The CDR3 DNA follows: TGTGCCATCAGTGACCCGGACAGGGCGAAACCTGGAAACACCATATATTTT.

In regard to this clone: Germline is not matched at one junction end, which may reflect a read error. The chain recombines TRBV18 with TRBJ2-7; D is undetermined. The CDR3 runs to 15 residues. Germline CDR1 KGHSH, CDR2 LQKENI. The CDR3 DNA sequence: TGTGCCAGCTCAGAGGTAATAGGGCATTCCTACGGGCAGTACTTC. This translates into CASSEVIGHSYGQYF.

The chain has TRBV9 and TRBJ2-2; TRBD2 matches at 12 bases. CDR1 SGDLS and CDR2 YYNGEE come from the germline V gene. Losses at the gene ends were 3 bases for V and 0 bases for J; bases not matched to a gene: 3. The CDR3 is 17 amino acids. CDR3 protein: CASSATSGGSNTGELFF. The CDR3, as DNA: TGTGCCAGCAGCGCGACTAGCGGGGGCTCGAACACCGGGGAGCTGTTTTTT.

This rearrangement joins TRBV14 to TRBJ1-1; D is possibly TRBD1 (5 bases). Germline-derived CDR1 and CDR2 are SGHDN and FVKESK. V was pared by 1 base and J by 5 bases, with 11 bases between. This CDR3 contains 14 residues. The DNA for the CDR3 is TGTGCCAGCAGCCAAGTATATGGGGGGACTGAAGCTTTCTTT. This translates into CASSQVYGGTEAFF.

The V gene is TRBV28, the J gene TRBJ1-2; 7 bases map to TRBD1. CDR1 and CDR2 from the germline V gene are MDHEN and SYDVKM. The CDR3 loop spans 14 amino acids. The ends lost 6 bases at V and 7 bases at J; junction bases unmatched: 11. CDR3 sequence (DNA): TGTGCCAGCAGGCCTACCGGATCAGGGGGTGGCTACACCTTC. It translates to CASRPTGSGGGYTF.

V usage is TRBV7-2 and J usage is TRBJ1-5; a possible D gene is TRBD1 (5 bases). The CDR3 has 14 amino acids. The germline V and J ends were trimmed by 7 bases and 4 bases, with 14 bases remaining between them. Germline CDR1 reads SGHTA; CDR2 reads FQGNSA. CDR3 coding DNA: TGTGCCAGCACCCGGTGGGGGGGGAATCAGCCCCAGCATTTT. Its translation is CASTRWGGNQPQHF.

V is TRBV19 and J is TRBJ1-1; TRBD1 is a possible D gene (6 bases). Per germline, CDR1 LNHDA and CDR2 SQIVND (reference sequence). V was trimmed by 0 bases and J by 1 base, leaving 9 bases between them. The CDR3 runs to 15 residues. The CDR3 here is CASSIDWTANTEAFF. The CDR3 DNA reads as TGTGCCAGTAGTATAGACTGGACAGCGAACACTGAAGCTTTCTTT.

The DNA of the CDR3 is TGTGCCAGCAGTCCTGTGACAGGGTACGAGCAGTACTTC. It is translated as CASSPVTGYEQYF. This chain connects TRBV28 to TRBJ2-7, with 7 bases aligning to TRBD1. Germline V gives CDR1 MDHEN, CDR2 SYDVKM. V lost 5 bases, J lost 4 bases, and 5 bases stayed unmatched. The CDR3 loop spans 13 amino acids.

This clone was counted a few times. The chain uses TRBV9 and TRBJ2-3; the match to TRBD2 covers 12 bases. CDR1 and CDR2 (germline): SGDLS, YYNGEE. After removal of 0 bases from V and 3 bases from J, the junction contained 5 bases not matched to a gene. The CDR3 is 17 amino acids. DNA of the CDR3: TGTGCCAGCAGCGTAGGCCCTAGCGGGGGGGCAACAGATACGCAGTATTTT. Its translation: CASSVGPSGGATDTQYF.

V usage is TRBV6-5 and J usage is TRBJ2-1, with 7 bases fitting TRBD1. The CDR3 consists of 11 residues. The germline V gene encodes CDR1 MNHEY and CDR2 SVGAGI. Unmatched junction bases numbered 2, after V lost 5 bases and J lost 10 bases. In DNA form, the CDR3 reads TGTGCCAGCAGTAGACAGGGAGAGCAGTTCTTC. It translates to CASSRQGEQFF.

This clone was observed a few times. The genes are TRBV27 and TRBJ2-3, with TRBD2 matching 7 bases. This CDR3 has 17 amino acids. J gave up 1 base and V 5 bases, and 12 bases lay outside the gene matches. From germline, CDR1 is MNHEY and CDR2 SMNVEV (reference sequence). The CDR3 loop reads CASSPTPGLAGTDTQYF. The DNA of the CDR3 is TGTGCCAGCAGTCCCACTCCAGGGCTAGCGGGCACAGATACGCAGTATTTT.

V gene TRBV5-1 combines with J gene TRBJ2-1; D is possibly TRBD2 (6 bases). The V end was cut by 4 bases, the J end by 9 bases, with 26 bases between. CDR1 is SGHRS and CDR2 is YFSETQ in the germline V gene. The CDR3 totals 17 residues. The CDR3 loop reads CASSLAAEGRGMVEQFF. The CDR3 DNA reads as TGCGCCAGCAGCCTCGCCGCGGAGGGTAGAGGGATGGTTGAGCAGTTCTTC.

This chain connects TRBV25-1 to TRBJ1-2; 9 positions match TRBD1. The V gene's germline CDR1 is MGHDK and CDR2 SYGVNS. J was trimmed by 5 bases and V by 6 bases; bases with no gene match: 13. This CDR3 spans 16 amino acids. The CDR3 DNA sequence: TGTGCCAGCAGCGCACTTCGGACAGGGGAAGGGTATGGCTACACCTTC. It codes for CASSALRTGEGYGYTF.

The genes are TRBV6-6 and TRBJ1-2; D gene ambiguous. The CDR3 spans 13 residues. The ends were cut back, 0 bases at V and 6 bases at J, with 8 bases in the middle. Germline CDR1 reads MNHNY; CDR2 reads SVGAGI (reference sequence). The DNA of the CDR3 is TGTGCCAGCAGTTACTCCAAGATAGATGGCTACACCTTC. Its protein is CASSYSKIDGYTF.

The J gene is TRBJ2-5, the V gene TRBV16, with D possibly matching TRBD2 (7 bases). This CDR3 is built from 13 residues. Germline CDR1 and CDR2: KGHSY and FQNENV. V was trimmed by 0 bases and J by 9 bases, leaving 11 bases between them. CDR3 bases: TGTGCCAGCAGCCAATCGCGGGGGCAGTCCCAGTACTTC. It translates to CASSQSRGQSQYF.

This clone was detected only a few times. The genes are TRBV5-6 and TRBJ2-5; D is perhaps TRBD1 or TRBD2 (5 bases each). V lost 4 bases and J 4 bases, leaving 20 bases between the germline ends. This CDR3 is built from 16 residues. Germline values: CDR1 SGHDT, CDR2 YYEEEE. CDR3 in amino acids: CASSGLGPSRGETQYF. CDR3 in DNA: TGTGCCAGCAGCGGCCTGGGACCGTCCCGGGGAGAGACCCAGTACTTC.